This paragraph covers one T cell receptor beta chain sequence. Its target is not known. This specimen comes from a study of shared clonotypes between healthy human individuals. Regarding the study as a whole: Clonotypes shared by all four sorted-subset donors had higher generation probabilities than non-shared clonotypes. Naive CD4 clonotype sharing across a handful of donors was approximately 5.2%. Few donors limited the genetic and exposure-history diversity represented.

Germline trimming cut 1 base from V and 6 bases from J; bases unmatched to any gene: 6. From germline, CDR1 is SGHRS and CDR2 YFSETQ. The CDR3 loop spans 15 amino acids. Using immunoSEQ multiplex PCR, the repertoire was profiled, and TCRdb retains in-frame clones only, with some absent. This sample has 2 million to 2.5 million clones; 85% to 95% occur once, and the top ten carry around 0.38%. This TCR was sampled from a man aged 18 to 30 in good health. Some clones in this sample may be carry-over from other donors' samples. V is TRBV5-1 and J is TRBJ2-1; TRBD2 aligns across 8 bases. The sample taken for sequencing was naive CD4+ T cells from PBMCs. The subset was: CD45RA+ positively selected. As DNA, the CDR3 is TGCGCCAGCAGCTTGAGTGGGACTAGTCCCAATGAGCAGTTCTTC. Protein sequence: CASSLSGTSPNEQFF.